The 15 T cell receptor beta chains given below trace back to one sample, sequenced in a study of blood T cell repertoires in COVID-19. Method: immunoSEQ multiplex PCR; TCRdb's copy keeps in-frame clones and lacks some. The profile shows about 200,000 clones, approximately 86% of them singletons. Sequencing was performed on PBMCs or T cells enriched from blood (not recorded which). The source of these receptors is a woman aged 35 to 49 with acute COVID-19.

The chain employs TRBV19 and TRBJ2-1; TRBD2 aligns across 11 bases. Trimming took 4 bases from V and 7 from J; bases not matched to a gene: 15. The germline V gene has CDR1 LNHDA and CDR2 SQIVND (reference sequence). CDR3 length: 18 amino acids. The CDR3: CASSTPGHSGRARNEQFF. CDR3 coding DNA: TGTGCCAGTAGTACGCCGGGGCATAGCGGGAGGGCCCGTAATGAGCAGTTCTTC.

Here the CDR3 reads CATSRGQGLATNEKLFF. The CDR3 DNA sequence: TGTGCCACCAGCAGAGGACAGGGGCTTGCAACTAATGAAAAACTGTTTTTT. The rearrangement joins TRBV15 to TRBJ1-4; 8 bases align to TRBD1. Germline CDR1 is LNHNV and CDR2 is YYDKDF (reference sequence). The CDR3 runs to 17 residues. Trimming took 1 base from V and 0 from J; bases not matched to a gene: 4.

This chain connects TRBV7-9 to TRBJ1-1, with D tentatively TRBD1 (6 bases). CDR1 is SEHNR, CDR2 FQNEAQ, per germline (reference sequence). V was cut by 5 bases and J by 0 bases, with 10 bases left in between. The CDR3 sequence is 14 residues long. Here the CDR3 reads CASSRTVMNTEAFF. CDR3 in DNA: TGTGCCAGCAGCCGGACAGTGATGAACACTGAAGCTTTCTTT.

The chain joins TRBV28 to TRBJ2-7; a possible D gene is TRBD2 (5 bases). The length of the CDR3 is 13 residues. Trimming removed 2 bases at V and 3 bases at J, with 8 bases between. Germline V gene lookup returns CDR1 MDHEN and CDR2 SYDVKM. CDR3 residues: CASSLTGFYEQYF. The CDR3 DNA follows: TGTGCCAGCAGTTTAACGGGGTTCTACGAGCAGTACTTC.

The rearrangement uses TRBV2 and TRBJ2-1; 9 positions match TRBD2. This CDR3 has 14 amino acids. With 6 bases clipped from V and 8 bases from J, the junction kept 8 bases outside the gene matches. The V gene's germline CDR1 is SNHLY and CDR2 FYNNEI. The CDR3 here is CASRREREAYEQFF. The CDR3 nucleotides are TGTGCCAGCAGGCGGGAGCGGGAGGCGTATGAGCAGTTCTTC.

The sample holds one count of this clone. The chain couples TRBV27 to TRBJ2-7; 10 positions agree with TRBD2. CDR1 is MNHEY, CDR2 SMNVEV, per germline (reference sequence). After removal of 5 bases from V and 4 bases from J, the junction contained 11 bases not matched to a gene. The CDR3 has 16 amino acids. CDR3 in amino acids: CASSPAGSGRKYEQYF. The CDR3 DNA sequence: TGTGCCAGCAGTCCGGCGGGTAGCGGGAGGAAGTACGAGCAGTACTTC.

In DNA, the CDR3 is TGCGCCAGCAGCTTGGGGGACAGGGGCAGTCCGGGAGAGACCCAGTACTTC. Translation gives CASSLGDRGSPGETQYF. The rearrangement uses TRBV5-1 and TRBJ2-5, with 10 bases aligning to TRBD1. The CDR3 contains 17 residues. The V segment lost 0 bases and the J segment 4 bases; nucleotides outside the gene matches: 9. Germline CDR1 is SGHRS and CDR2 is YFSETQ.

CDR3 bases: TGCAGCGTTGGCCGGGAAGAGACCCAGTACTTC. Protein sequence: CSVGREETQYF. The chain links TRBV29-1 to TRBJ2-5, with D hard to call. The length of the CDR3 is 11 residues. CDR1 and CDR2 (germline): SQVTM, ANQGSEA. V was trimmed by 4 bases and J by 3 bases, leaving 6 bases between them.

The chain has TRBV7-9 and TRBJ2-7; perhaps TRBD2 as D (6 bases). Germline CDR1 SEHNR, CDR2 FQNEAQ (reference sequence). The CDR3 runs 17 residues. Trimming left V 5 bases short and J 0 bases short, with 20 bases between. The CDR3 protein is CASSATLGGPDSYEQYF. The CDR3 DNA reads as TGTGCCAGCAGCGCTACTCTGGGGGGTCCAGACTCCTACGAGCAGTACTTC.

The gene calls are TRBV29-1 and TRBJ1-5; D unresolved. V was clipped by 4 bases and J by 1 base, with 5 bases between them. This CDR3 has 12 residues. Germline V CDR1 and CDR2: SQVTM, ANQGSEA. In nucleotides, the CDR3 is TGCAGCGTTGGAGGAAGCAATCAGCCCCAGCATTTT. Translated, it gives CSVGGSNQPQHF.

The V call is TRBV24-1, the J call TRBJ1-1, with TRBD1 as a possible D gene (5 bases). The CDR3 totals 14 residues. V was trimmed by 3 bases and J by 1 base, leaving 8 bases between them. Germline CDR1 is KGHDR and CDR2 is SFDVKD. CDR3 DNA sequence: TGTGCCACCAGTGATGCGACAGAGAACACTGAAGCTTTCTTT. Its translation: CATSDATENTEAFF.

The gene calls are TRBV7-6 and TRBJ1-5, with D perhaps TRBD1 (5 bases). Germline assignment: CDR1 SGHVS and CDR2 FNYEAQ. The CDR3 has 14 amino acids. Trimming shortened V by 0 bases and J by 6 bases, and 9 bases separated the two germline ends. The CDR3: CASSLAGGGQPQHF. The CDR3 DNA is TGTGCCAGCAGCTTAGCTGGGGGGGGTCAGCCCCAGCATTTT.

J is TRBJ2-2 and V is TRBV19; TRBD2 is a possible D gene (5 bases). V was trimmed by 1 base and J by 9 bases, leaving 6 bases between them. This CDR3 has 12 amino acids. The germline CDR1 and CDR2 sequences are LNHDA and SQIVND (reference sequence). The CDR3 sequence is CASSIGGRELFF. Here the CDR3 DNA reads TGTGCCAGTAGTATAGGAGGGCGGGAGCTGTTTTTT.

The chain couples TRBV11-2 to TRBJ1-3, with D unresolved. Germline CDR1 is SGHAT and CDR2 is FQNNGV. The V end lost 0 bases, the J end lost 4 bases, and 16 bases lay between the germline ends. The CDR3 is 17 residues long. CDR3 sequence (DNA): TGTGCCAGCAGCTTAGAGGTGTTGTCGGGATCCGGAAACACCATATATTTT. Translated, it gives CASSLEVLSGSGNTIYF.

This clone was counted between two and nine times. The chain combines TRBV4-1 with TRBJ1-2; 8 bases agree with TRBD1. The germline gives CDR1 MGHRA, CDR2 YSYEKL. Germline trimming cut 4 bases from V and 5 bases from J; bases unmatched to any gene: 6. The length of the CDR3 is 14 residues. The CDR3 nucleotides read TGCGCCAGCAGCCCCCCGCAGGGGGCGTATGGCTACACCTTC. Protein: CASSPPQGAYGYTF.